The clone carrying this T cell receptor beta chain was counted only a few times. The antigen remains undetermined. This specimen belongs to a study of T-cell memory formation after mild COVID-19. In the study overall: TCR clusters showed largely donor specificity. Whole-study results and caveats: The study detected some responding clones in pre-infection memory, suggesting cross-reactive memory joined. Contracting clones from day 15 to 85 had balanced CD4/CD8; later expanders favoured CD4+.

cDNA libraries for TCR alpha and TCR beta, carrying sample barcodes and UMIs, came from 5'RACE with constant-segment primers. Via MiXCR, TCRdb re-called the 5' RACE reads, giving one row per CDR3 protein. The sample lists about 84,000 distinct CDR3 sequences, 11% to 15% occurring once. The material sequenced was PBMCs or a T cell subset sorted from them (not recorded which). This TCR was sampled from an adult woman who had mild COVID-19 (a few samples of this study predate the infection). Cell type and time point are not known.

The CDR3 region is CASSLGQEAFF. The CDR3 nucleotides read TGTGCCAGCAGCCTCGGACAGGAAGCTTTCTTT. The chain combines TRBV7-9 with TRBJ1-1, with D perhaps TRBD1 (6 bases). The CDR3 runs to 11 residues. Trimming stripped 5 bases from V and 8 bases from J, with 9 bases between. Germline CDR1 is SEHNR and CDR2 is FQNEAQ (reference sequence).